These 8 T cell receptor beta chains were sequenced from one sample in a study of blood T cell repertoires in COVID-19. Profiled with immunoSEQ multiplex PCR; TCRdb holds only in-frame clones, not every one. The sample carries 30,000 to 40,000 clones, approximately 93% recorded once. Sequenced sample: peripheral blood. Receptor source: a male donor with active COVID-19.

The chain has TRBV7-2 and TRBJ2-7; D unresolved. V lost 5 bases to trimming and J lost 2 bases, with 10 bases between them. The CDR3 extends over 13 amino acids. Per germline, CDR1 SGHTA and CDR2 FQGNSA. The CDR3 here is CASSSRHPYEQYF. The CDR3 DNA sequence: TGTGCCAGCAGCAGTCGACATCCCTACGAGCAGTACTTC.

The J gene is TRBJ2-7, the V gene TRBV7-9; the D is unclear. Germline V gene lookup returns CDR1 SEHNR and CDR2 FQNEAQ (reference sequence). The CDR3 loop spans 15 amino acids. V shed 5 bases and J shed 0 bases, with 14 bases lying between them. The CDR3, as DNA: TGTGCCAGCAGCGCCCTCCCCCTAAGCTCCTACGAGCAGTACTTC. Residues: CASSALPLSSYEQYF.

The chain has TRBV7-2 and TRBJ2-5, with TRBD2 as a possible D gene (7 bases). Trimming cost V 5 bases and J 4 bases, with 20 bases left between them. The CDR3 runs 16 residues. The germline CDR1 and CDR2 sequences are SGHTA and FQGNSA. The CDR3 nucleotides are TGTGCCAGCAGCCATAATAGGGGGGGACGGGCAGAGACCCAGTACTTC. Amino acid sequence: CASSHNRGGRAETQYF. Combining the CDR3 with reference TRBV7-2 and TRBJ2-5 gives the whole variable domain GAGVSQSPSNKVTEKGKDVELRCDPISGHTALYWYRQSLGQGLEFLIYFQGNSAPDKSGLPSDRFSAERTGGSVSTLTIQRTQQEDSAVYLCASSHNRGGRAETQYFGPGTRLLVL.

This clone was counted once. The gene calls are TRBV27 and TRBJ2-5; 9 bases match TRBD2. V was clipped by 7 bases and J by 4 bases; unmatched bases: 13. The germline V gene encodes CDR1 MNHEY and CDR2 SMNVEV (reference sequence). This CDR3 contains 16 residues. CDR3 DNA sequence: TGTGCCAGCAAGGTTCAGGGGCGGGGGGGCCTAGAGACCCAGTACTTC. This translates into CASKVQGRGGLETQYF.

The chain couples TRBV21-1 to TRBJ1-1; the table's D gene call, TRBD1, was not cross checked with the DNA. TRBV21-1 is a pseudogene. The CDR3 is 14 residues long. CDR3 in amino acids: CASSDRDTNTEAFF. CDR3 bases: TGTGCCAGCAGCGACCGGGACACGAACACTGAAGCTTTCTTT.

V gene TRBV6-5 combines with J gene TRBJ2-2; tentatively, D is TRBD2 (6 bases). V was cut by 2 bases and J by 2 bases, with 12 bases left in between. Germline CDR1 MNHEY, CDR2 SVGAGI. The CDR3 has 16 amino acids. As DNA, the CDR3 is TGTGCCAGCAGTTACGGAGGGGCGAGAAACACCGGGGAGCTGTTTTTT. As protein: CASSYGGARNTGELFF.

In this sample, this clone turned up once. The chain employs TRBV6-6 and TRBJ2-1, with 11 bases lining up with TRBD1. V was pared by 6 bases and J by 6 bases, with 4 bases of the junction left unmatched. Germline loops: CDR1 MNHNY, CDR2 SVGAGI (reference sequence). The CDR3 extends over 14 amino acids. CDR3 sequence (DNA): TGTGCCAGCAGGCCCGGGACAGGGGGCAATGAGCAGTTCTTC. It codes for CASRPGTGGNEQFF.

This chain connects TRBV5-1 to TRBJ1-2; 10 positions agree with TRBD1. From germline, CDR1 is SGHRS and CDR2 YFSETQ. Trimming at V came to 3 bases and at J to 4 bases, leaving 6 bases not matched to a gene. The CDR3 totals 15 residues. CDR3 protein: CASSSDRGPGYGYTF. CDR3 DNA: TGCGCCAGCAGCTCCGACAGGGGGCCAGGCTATGGCTACACCTTC.